The clone carrying this T cell receptor beta chain was observed a few times. Only in-frame clones appear in the TCRdb table, and some are missing; sequencing was by immunoSEQ multiplex PCR. The sample records about 50,000 clones, 88% being singletons. Autologous stem cell transplantation was followed by relapse in every patient, and brentuximab vedotin exposure varied. The CDR3 has 13 residues. Germline V CDR1 and CDR2: LNHDA, SQIVND (reference sequence). Trimming took off 6 bases at V and 2 bases at J, with 11 bases between the two ends. This record belongs to a study of PD-1 blockade in classical Hodgkin lymphoma.

This specimen was peripheral blood mononuclear cells (PBMCs), taken before the second cycle of nivolumab. This chain links TRBV19 with TRBJ2-7; D may be TRBD1 (6 bases). The TCR was taken from a human donor with classical Hodgkin lymphoma. The CDR3, as DNA: TGTGCCAGTAGGGACAGTCGAGCCTACGAGCAGTACTTC. Amino acids: CASRDSRAYEQYF. Combining the CDR3 with reference TRBV19 and TRBJ2-7 gives the whole variable domain DGGITQSPKYLFRKEGQNVTLSCEQNLNHDAMYWYRQDPGQGLRLIYYSQIVNDFQKGDIAEGYSVSREKKESFPLTVTSAQKNPTAFYLCASRDSRAYEQYFGPGTRLTVT.